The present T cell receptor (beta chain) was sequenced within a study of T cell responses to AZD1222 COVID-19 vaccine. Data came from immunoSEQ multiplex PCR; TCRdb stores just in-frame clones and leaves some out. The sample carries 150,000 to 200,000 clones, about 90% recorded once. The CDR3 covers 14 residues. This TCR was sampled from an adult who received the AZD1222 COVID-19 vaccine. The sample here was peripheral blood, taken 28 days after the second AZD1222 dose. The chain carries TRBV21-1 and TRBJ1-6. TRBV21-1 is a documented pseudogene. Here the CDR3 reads CASSKVGGDSPLHF. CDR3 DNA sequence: TGTGCCAGCAGCAAAGTGGGAGGGGATTCACCCCTCCACTTT.